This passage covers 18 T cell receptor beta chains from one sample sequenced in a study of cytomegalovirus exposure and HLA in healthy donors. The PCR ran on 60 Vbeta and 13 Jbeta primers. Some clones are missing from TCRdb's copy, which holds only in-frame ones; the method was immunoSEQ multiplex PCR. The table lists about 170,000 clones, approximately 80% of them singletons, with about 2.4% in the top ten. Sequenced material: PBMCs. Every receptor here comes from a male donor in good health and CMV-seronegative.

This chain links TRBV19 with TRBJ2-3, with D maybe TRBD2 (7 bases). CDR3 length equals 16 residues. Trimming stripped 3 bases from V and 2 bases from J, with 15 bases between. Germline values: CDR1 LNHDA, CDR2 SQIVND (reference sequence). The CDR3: CASSMGGLGVTDTQYF. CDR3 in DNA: TGTGCCAGTAGTATGGGGGGGCTCGGGGTCACAGATACGCAGTATTTT.

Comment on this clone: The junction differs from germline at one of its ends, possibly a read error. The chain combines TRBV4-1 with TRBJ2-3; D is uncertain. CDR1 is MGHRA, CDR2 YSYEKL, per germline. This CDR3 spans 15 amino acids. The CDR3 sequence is CASSQAFMSTDTQYF. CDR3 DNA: TGCGCCAGCAGCCAAGCCTTTATGAGCACTGATACGCAGTATTTT.

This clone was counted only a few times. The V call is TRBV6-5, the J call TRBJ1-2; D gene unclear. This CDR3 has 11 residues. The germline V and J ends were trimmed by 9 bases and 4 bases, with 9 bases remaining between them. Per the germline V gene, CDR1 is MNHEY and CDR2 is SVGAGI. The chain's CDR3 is CARSLSYGYTF. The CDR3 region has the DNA TGTGCCAGGAGCCTGAGCTATGGCTACACCTTC.

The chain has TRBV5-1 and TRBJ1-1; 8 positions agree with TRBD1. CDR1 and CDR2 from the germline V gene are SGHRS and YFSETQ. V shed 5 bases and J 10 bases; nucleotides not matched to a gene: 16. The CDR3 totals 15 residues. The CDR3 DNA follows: TGCGCCAGCAGGGACGGACAGGGTTCCCTAGGGAGAGCTTTCTTT. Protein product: CASRDGQGSLGRAFF. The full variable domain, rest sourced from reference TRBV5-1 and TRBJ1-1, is KAGVTQTPRYLIKTRGQQVTLSCSPISGHRSVSWYQQTPGQGLQFLFEYFSETQRNKGNFPGRFSGRQFSNSRSEMNVSTLELGDSALYLCASRDGQGSLGRAFFGQGTRLTVV.

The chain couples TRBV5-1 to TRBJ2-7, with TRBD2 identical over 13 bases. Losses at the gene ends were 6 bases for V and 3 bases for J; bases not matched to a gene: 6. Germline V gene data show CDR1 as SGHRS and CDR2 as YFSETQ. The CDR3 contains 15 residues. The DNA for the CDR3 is TGCGCCAGCAAAGTGGGACTAGCGGGATTCTACGAGCAGTACTTC. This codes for CASKVGLAGFYEQYF.

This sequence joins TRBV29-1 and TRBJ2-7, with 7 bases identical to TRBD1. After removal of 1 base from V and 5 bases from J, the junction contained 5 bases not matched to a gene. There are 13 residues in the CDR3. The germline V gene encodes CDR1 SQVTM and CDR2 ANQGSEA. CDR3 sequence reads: CSVEAQGVHEQYF. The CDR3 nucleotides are TGCAGCGTTGAAGCGCAGGGGGTCCACGAGCAGTACTTC.

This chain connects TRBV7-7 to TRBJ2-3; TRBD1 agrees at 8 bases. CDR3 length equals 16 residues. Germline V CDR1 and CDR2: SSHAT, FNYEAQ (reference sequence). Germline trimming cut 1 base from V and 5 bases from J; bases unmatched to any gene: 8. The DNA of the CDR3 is TGTGCCAGCAGCTTAGGTCGGGACAGGTTCCAAGATACGCAGTATTTT. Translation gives CASSLGRDRFQDTQYF. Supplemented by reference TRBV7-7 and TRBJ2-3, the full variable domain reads GAGVSQSPRYKVTKRGQDVTLRCDPISSHATLYWYQQALGQGPEFLTYFNYEAQPDKSGLPSDRFSAERPEGSISTLTIQRTEQRDSAMYRCASSLGRDRFQDTQYFGPGTRLTVL.

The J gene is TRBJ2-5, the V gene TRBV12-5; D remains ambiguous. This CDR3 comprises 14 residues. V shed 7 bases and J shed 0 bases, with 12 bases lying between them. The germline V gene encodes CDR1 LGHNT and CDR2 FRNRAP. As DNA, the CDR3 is TGTGCTAGTGCCCGTGGGCAGTACCAAGAGACCCAGTACTTC. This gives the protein CASARGQYQETQYF.

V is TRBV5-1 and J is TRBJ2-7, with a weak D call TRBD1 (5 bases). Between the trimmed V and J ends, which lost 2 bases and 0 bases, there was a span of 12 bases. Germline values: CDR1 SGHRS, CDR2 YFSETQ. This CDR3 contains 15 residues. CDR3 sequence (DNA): TGCGCCAGCAGCTTAACAGGCCTTGACTCCTACGAGCAGTACTTC. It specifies CASSLTGLDSYEQYF.

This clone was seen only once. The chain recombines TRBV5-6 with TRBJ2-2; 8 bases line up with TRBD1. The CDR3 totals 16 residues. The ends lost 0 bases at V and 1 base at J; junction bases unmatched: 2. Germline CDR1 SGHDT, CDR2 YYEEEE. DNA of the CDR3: TGTGCCAGCAGCTTGGAACAGGGGGTGAACACCGGGGAGCTGTTTTTT. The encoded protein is CASSLEQGVNTGELFF.

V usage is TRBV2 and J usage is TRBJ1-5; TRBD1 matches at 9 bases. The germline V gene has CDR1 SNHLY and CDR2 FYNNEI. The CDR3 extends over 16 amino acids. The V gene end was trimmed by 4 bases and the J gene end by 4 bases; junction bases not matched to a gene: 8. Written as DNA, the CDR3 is TGTGCCAGCAGTGGGGACAGGGCAGTAAAAAATCAGCCCCAGCATTTT. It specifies CASSGDRAVKNQPQHF.

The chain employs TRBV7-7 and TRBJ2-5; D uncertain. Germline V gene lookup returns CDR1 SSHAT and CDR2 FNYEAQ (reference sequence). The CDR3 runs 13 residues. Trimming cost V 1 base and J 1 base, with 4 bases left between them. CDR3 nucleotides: TGTGCCAGCAGCTTAGGGCCCCAAGAGACCCAGTACTTC. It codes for CASSLGPQETQYF.

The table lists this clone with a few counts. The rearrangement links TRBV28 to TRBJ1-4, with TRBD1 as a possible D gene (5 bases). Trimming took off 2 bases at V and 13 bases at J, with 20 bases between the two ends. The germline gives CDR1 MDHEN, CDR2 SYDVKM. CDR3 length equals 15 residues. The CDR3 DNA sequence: TGTGCCAGCAGTTTAGGGGGGGGGAGAATCAGGAGACTGTTTTTT. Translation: CASSLGGGRIRRLFF.

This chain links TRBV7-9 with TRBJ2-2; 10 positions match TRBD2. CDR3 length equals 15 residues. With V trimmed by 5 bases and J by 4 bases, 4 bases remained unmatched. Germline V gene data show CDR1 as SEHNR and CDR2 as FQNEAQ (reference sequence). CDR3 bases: TGTGCCAGCAGCCCGTCTAGCGGGAGCACCGGGGAGCTGTTTTTT. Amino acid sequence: CASSPSSGSTGELFF.

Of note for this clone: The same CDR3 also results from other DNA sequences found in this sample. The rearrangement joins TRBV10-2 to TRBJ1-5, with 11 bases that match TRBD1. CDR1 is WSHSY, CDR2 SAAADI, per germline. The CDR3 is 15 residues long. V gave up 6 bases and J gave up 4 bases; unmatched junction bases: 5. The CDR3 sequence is CASSSGQGGNQPQHF. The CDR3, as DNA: TGCGCCAGCAGCTCGGGACAGGGGGGGAATCAGCCCCAGCATTTT.

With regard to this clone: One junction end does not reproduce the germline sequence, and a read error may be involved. This chain's CDR3 is CSSTDRQGLNTEAFF. The DNA for the CDR3 is TGTTCCAGCACCGATAGACAGGGATTGAACACTGAAGCTTTCTTT. The rearrangement links TRBV7-9 to TRBJ1-1, with 7 positions matching TRBD1. The CDR3 is made up of 15 amino acids. Germline V CDR1 and CDR2: SEHNR, FQNEAQ (reference sequence). The whole variable domain, filled in from reference TRBV7-9 and TRBJ1-1, reads DTGVSQNPRHKITKRGQNVTFRCDPISEHNRLYWYRQTLGQGPEFLTYFQNEAQLEKSRLLSDRFSAERPKGSFSTLEIQRTEQGDSAMYLCSSTDRQGLNTEAFFGQGTRLTVV.

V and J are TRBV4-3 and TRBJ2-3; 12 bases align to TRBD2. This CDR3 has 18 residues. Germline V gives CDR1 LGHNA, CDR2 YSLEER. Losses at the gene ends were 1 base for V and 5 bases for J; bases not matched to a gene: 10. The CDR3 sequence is CASSQAKSSGGAGDTQYF. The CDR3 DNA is TGCGCCAGCAGCCAAGCAAAGTCTAGCGGGGGGGCTGGAGATACGCAGTATTTT.

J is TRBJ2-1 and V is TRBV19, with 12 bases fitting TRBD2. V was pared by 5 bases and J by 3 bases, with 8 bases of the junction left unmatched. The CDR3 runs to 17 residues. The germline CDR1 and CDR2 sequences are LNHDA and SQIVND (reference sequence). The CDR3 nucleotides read TGTGCCAGTAGTGCGTCGACTAGCGGGAGCGGCTACAATGAGCAGTTCTTC. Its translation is CASSASTSGSGYNEQFF.